The 14 T cell receptor beta chains listed next were all sequenced from one sample in a study of blood T cell repertoires in COVID-19. TCRdb's copy holds only in-frame clones and misses some; the assay was immunoSEQ multiplex PCR. The sample records about 61,000 clones, around four fifths being singletons. Sequenced: peripheral blood. Receptors originate from a man in his sixties or seventies with acute or convalescent COVID-19.

V is TRBV5-1 and J is TRBJ1-1, with 9 bases that match TRBD1. The CDR3 loop spans 15 amino acids. The germline V gene encodes CDR1 SGHRS and CDR2 YFSETQ. V lost 4 bases to trimming and J lost 5 bases; unmatched junction nucleotides: 9. CDR3 nucleotides: TGCGCCAGCAGCATACTGGGACAGGGCCAAACTGAAGCTTTCTTT. Protein sequence: CASSILGQGQTEAFF. Filled out from reference TRBV5-1 and TRBJ1-1, the complete variable domain reads KAGVTQTPRYLIKTRGQQVTLSCSPISGHRSVSWYQQTPGQGLQFLFEYFSETQRNKGNFPGRFSGRQFSNSRSEMNVSTLELGDSALYLCASSILGQGQTEAFFGQGTRLTVV.

This rearrangement joins TRBV6-2 or TRBV6-3 to TRBJ2-1; 14 positions agree with TRBD2. The CDR3 runs to 16 residues. Germline V gene data show CDR1 as MNHEY and CDR2 as SVGEGT. V shed 2 bases and J 7 bases; nucleotides not matched to a gene: 4. The CDR3 nucleotides read TGTGCCAGCAGTTACGGGACTAGCGGGGGCACGAATGAGCAGTTCTTC. Its protein product is CASSYGTSGGTNEQFF.

The J gene is TRBJ2-1, the V gene TRBV5-1, with 7 nucleotides matching TRBD2. In germline, CDR1 is SGHRS, CDR2 YFSETQ. CDR3 length: 15 residues. The V and J ends lost 5 bases and 0 bases, in that order; junction bases with no gene match: 5. CDR3 DNA sequence: TGCGCCAGCAGGGGGGACTACCCCTCCTACAATGAGCAGTTCTTC. Protein: CASRGDYPSYNEQFF.

J is TRBJ1-2 and V is TRBV5-4; D not resolved. V lost 0 bases and J lost 5, with 14 bases in between. This CDR3 spans 15 amino acids. Looked up from germline, CDR1 is SGHNT and CDR2 is YYREEE (reference sequence). CDR3 in DNA: TGTGCCAGCAGCTTGGAGTCTAACCCACGATATGGCTACACCTTC. Its translation: CASSLESNPRYGYTF.

The gene calls are TRBV5-6 and TRBJ1-6; D gene unclear. In germline, CDR1 is SGHDT, CDR2 YYEEEE. The CDR3 extends over 16 amino acids. V lost 0 bases to trimming and J lost 10 bases, with 17 bases between them. Here the CDR3 reads CASSLAVSWFPSPLHF. Written as DNA, the CDR3 is TGTGCCAGCAGCTTGGCCGTAAGCTGGTTTCCCTCACCCCTCCACTTT. The complete variable domain, with remaining parts taken from reference TRBV5-6 and TRBJ1-6, reads DAGVTQSPTHLIKTRGQQVTLRCSPKSGHDTVSWYQQALGQGPQFIFQYYEEEERQRGNFPDRFSGHQFPNYSSELNVNALLLGDSALYLCASSLAVSWFPSPLHFGNGTRLTVT.

The V and J genes are TRBV5-1 and TRBJ2-3; D possibly corresponds to TRBD1 (6 bases). Germline loops: CDR1 SGHRS, CDR2 YFSETQ. Trimming pared 0 bases from V and 2 bases from J, leaving 13 bases between. The CDR3 covers 16 residues. The CDR3 DNA sequence: TGCGCCAGCAGCTTGGGACAGGTTTGGGACACAGATACGCAGTATTTT. Its protein is CASSLGQVWDTDTQYF. The variable domain in full, with the rest retrieved from reference TRBV5-1 and TRBJ2-3, is KAGVTQTPRYLIKTRGQQVTLSCSPISGHRSVSWYQQTPGQGLQFLFEYFSETQRNKGNFPGRFSGRQFSNSRSEMNVSTLELGDSALYLCASSLGQVWDTDTQYFGPGTRLTVL.

V is TRBV28 and J is TRBJ1-5; 9 bases agree with TRBD1. The V gene's germline CDR1 is MDHEN and CDR2 SYDVKM. The CDR3 is made up of 15 amino acids. V lost 1 base and J lost 5; bases outside the gene matches: 3. The CDR3 region is CASSLLGQGDQPQHF. The CDR3 DNA reads as TGTGCCAGCAGTTTATTGGGACAGGGAGATCAGCCCCAGCATTTT.

The V and J genes are TRBV6-5 and TRBJ2-2; TRBD2 agrees at 7 bases. V dropped 11 bases and J dropped 0; count of bases not matched to a gene: 6. The CDR3 totals 14 residues. Germline V gene data show CDR1 as MNHEY and CDR2 as SVGAGI. The CDR3 reads CASRTSPNTGELFF. The CDR3 region has the DNA TGTGCCTCACGGACTAGTCCGAACACCGGGGAGCTGTTTTTT.

The CDR3 sequence: CASRGEGNQPQHF. The DNA for the CDR3 is TGTGCCAGCCGGGGGGAAGGGAATCAGCCCCAGCATTTT. The chain carries TRBV2 and TRBJ1-5, with D perhaps matching TRBD1 (5 bases). V shed 8 bases and J shed 4 bases, with 12 bases lying between them. This CDR3 region has 13 residues. Germline V lookup: CDR1 SNHLY, CDR2 FYNNEI.

V usage is TRBV5-4 and J usage is TRBJ2-5, with 9 bases identical to TRBD2. V gave up 4 bases and J gave up 4 bases; unmatched junction bases: 8. The germline V gene encodes CDR1 SGHNT and CDR2 YYREEE (reference sequence). This CDR3 spans 15 amino acids. DNA of the CDR3: TGTGCCAGCAGCCTCCTGGCGGGGGGGGGAGAGACCCAGTACTTC. Protein: CASSLLAGGGETQYF.

This rearrangement joins TRBV18 to TRBJ2-1; the match to TRBD1 covers 7 bases. This CDR3 has 14 amino acids. Germline V lookup: CDR1 KGHSH, CDR2 LQKENI. The V gene end was trimmed by 3 bases and the J gene end by 4 bases; junction bases not matched to a gene: 3. The CDR3 loop reads CASSPDRSYNEQFF. In DNA, the CDR3 is TGTGCCAGCTCACCGGACAGGTCGTACAATGAGCAGTTCTTC.

This chain joins TRBV29-1 and TRBJ2-2, with D maybe TRBD1 (5 bases). CDR1 and CDR2 (germline): SQVTM, ANQGSEA. V was pared by 1 base and J by 1 base, with 7 bases between. This CDR3 contains 14 residues. The CDR3 protein is CSVEGQKNTGELFF. The DNA of the CDR3 is TGCAGCGTTGAAGGACAGAAGAACACCGGGGAGCTGTTTTTT.

The chain employs TRBV4-1 and TRBJ2-3; 7 positions match TRBD2. Germline values: CDR1 MGHRA, CDR2 YSYEKL. CDR3 size: 18 residues. The V and J ends lost 0 bases and 0 bases, in that order; junction bases with no gene match: 9. CDR3 sequence: CASSQDWRRGSSTDTQYF. Here the CDR3 DNA reads TGCGCCAGCAGCCAAGATTGGCGGCGGGGGTCTAGCACAGATACGCAGTATTTT.

The chain is built from TRBV7-9 and TRBJ2-1, with 7 bases that match TRBD1. V lost 4 bases to trimming and J lost 0 bases; unmatched junction nucleotides: 3. This CDR3 contains 15 residues. Germline V gene data show CDR1 as SEHNR and CDR2 as FQNEAQ (reference sequence). In DNA, the CDR3 is TGTGCCAGCAGCTCGGGACAGCGCTCCTACAATGAGCAGTTCTTC. Translating gives CASSSGQRSYNEQFF.